Listed below are T cell receptor beta chains from one sample, sequenced in a study of T cells in Graves' hyperthyroidism and ophthalmopathy. TCRdb processed the multiplex PCR reads anew with MiXCR; each CDR3 protein has one entry. Of roughly 380,000 distinct CDR3 sequences in the sample, approximately 14% were seen once. The sample consisted of blood. The receptors stem from a woman between 18 and 29 years old with Graves' hyperthyroidism. CDR3s include the opening cysteine and the closing phenylalanine or tryptophan.

j_call: TRBJ2-2; v_call: TRBV30; cdr3_aa: CAWRVHGELFF
j_call: TRBJ2-2; v_call: TRBV28; cdr3_aa: CASSLPDALAATGELFF
j_call: TRBJ1-2; v_call: TRBV3-1; cdr3_aa: CASSQVGQGSFGYTF
j_call: TRBJ2-7; v_call: TRBV20-1; cdr3_aa: CSARVTPSSYEQYF
j_call: TRBJ2-3; v_call: TRBV27; cdr3_aa: CASSFRVRETDTQYF
j_call: TRBJ2-7; v_call: TRBV7-9; cdr3_aa: CASSFPIEGPYEQYF
j_call: TRBJ2-5; v_call: TRBV7-9; cdr3_aa: CASSQGGSQETQYF
j_call: TRBJ2-7; v_call: TRBV7-8; cdr3_aa: CASSHGRSSYEQYF
j_call: TRBJ1-5; v_call: TRBV14; cdr3_aa: CASSQEGQRGHYSNQPQHF
j_call: TRBJ2-5; v_call: TRBV27; cdr3_aa: CASSLSPGTGGEGETQYF
j_call: TRBJ2-1; v_call: TRBV6-1; cdr3_aa: CASSRTSGNNEQSF
j_call: TRBJ2-7; v_call: TRBV5-1; cdr3_aa: CASSLGAGGSGQYF
j_call: TRBJ2-3; v_call: TRBV6-1; cdr3_aa: CAPPEEDTQYF
j_call: TRBJ1-1; v_call: TRBV12-5; cdr3_aa: CASGHKPEGVRTEAFF
j_call: TRBJ2-7; v_call: TRBV5-1; cdr3_aa: CASSHGEYEQYF
j_call: TRBJ2-7; v_call: TRBV15; cdr3_aa: CATSTGSSPYEQYF
j_call: TRBJ2-7; v_call: TRBV5-1; cdr3_aa: CASSLEVHSYEQYF
j_call: TRBJ2-7; v_call: TRBV6-1; cdr3_aa: CASTLISGDIYEQYF
j_call: TRBJ2-1; v_call: TRBV6-1; cdr3_aa: CASSDDGQVMSNEQFF
j_call: TRBJ1-3; v_call: TRBV20-1; cdr3_aa: CSARADRFGNTIYF
j_call: TRBJ2-2; v_call: TRBV5-1; cdr3_aa: CASSLERGNTGELFF
j_call: TRBJ2-2; v_call: TRBV12-3/TRBV12-4; cdr3_aa: CASSWGTNTGELFF